This T cell receptor (beta chain) was identified in a study of control samples from healthy donors and cancer patients. Germline V lookup: CDR1 MGHDK, CDR2 SYGVNS. The length of the CDR3 is 13 residues. Trimming took 4 bases from V and 4 from J; bases not matched to a gene: 2. Here immunoSEQ multiplex PCR was the method, and the copy in TCRdb shows in-frame clones only, minus some. The sample comprises over 120,000 clones, about 95% of which are singletons, and approximately 15% rests with the top ten. The clonotype was recovered from a man aged 60 to 75 with colorectal cancer. Sequenced sample: PBMCs. The gene calls are TRBV25-1 and TRBJ2-5; 8 nucleotides match TRBD1. The CDR3: CASSVQGVETQYF. CDR3 bases: TGTGCCAGCAGTGTACAGGGGGTAGAGACCCAGTACTTC. Full variable domain (rest looked up from reference TRBV25-1 and TRBJ2-5): EADIYQTPRYLVIGTGKKITLECSQTMGHDKMYWYQQDPGMELHLIHYSYGVNSTEKGDLSSESTVSRIRTEHFPLTLESARPSHTSQYLCASSVQGVETQYFGPGTRLLVL.